A single sample gave rise to the 20 T cell receptor beta chains below, sequenced in a study of blood T cell repertoires in COVID-19. Produced via immunoSEQ multiplex PCR; TCRdb's table is partial and in-frame only. The sample contains roughly 180,000 clones, approximately 85% of which appear only once. The sequenced sample consisted of peripheral blood. These receptors came from a woman aged 60-75 years with acute or convalescent COVID-19.

The rearrangement joins TRBV6-6 to TRBJ1-1, with a possible D match to TRBD1 (5 bases). This CDR3 has 15 residues. CDR1 and CDR2 (germline): MNHNY, SVGAGI (reference sequence). V lost 0 bases and J lost 3, with 11 bases in between. The DNA for the CDR3 is TGTGCCAGCAGTTACTCACGGCCAGGGCACACTGAAGCTTTCTTT. The encoded protein is CASSYSRPGHTEAFF.

The genes are TRBV9 and TRBJ1-5; D gene uncertain. The CDR3 runs to 13 residues. V was clipped by 4 bases and J by 7 bases, with 12 bases between them. Per germline, CDR1 SGDLS and CDR2 YYNGEE. CDR3 amino acids: CASSPSPQQPQHF. CDR3 nucleotides: TGTGCCAGCAGCCCCTCTCCCCAGCAGCCCCAGCATTTT.

The chain is built from TRBV3-1 (or the pseudogene TRBV3-2) and TRBJ2-1; 9 bases agree with TRBD2. The ends lost 4 bases at V and 10 bases at J; junction bases unmatched: 14. The CDR3 has 16 residues. Germline V gives CDR1 LGHDT, CDR2 YNNKEL (reference sequence). CDR3 nucleotide sequence: TGTGCCAGCAGCCTCCGTGGAGCGGGAGGCCACGGGGAGCAGTTCTTC. This gives the protein CASSLRGAGGHGEQFF.

The V gene is TRBV4-1, the J gene TRBJ2-3; TRBD2 matches at 8 bases. CDR3 length equals 14 residues. With 5 bases clipped from V and 2 bases from J, the junction kept 3 bases outside the gene matches. Germline V gives CDR1 MGHRA, CDR2 YSYEKL. The CDR3 sequence is CASSLTSATDTQYF. The CDR3 nucleotides read TGCGCCAGCAGCTTGACTAGCGCCACAGATACGCAGTATTTT.

The J gene is TRBJ1-2, the V gene TRBV6-1, with D maybe TRBD1 (5 bases). The V and J ends lost 2 bases and 2 bases respectively, with 12 bases between them. This CDR3 contains 15 residues. Germline CDR1 and CDR2: MNHNS and SASEGT. The DNA of the CDR3 is TGTGCCAGCAGTGAAACCCTACGGGGGAACTATGGCTACACCTTC. It is translated as CASSETLRGNYGYTF.

V is TRBV6-1 and J is TRBJ1-5; D possibly corresponds to TRBD1 (5 bases). The germline V gene encodes CDR1 MNHNS and CDR2 SASEGT. There are 15 residues in the CDR3. V was pared by 1 base and J by 0 bases, with 7 bases between. CDR3 DNA sequence: TGTGCCAGCAGTGAAGGACAGACTAGCAATCAGCCCCAGCATTTT. Its protein product is CASSEGQTSNQPQHF.

The chain joins TRBV28 to TRBJ1-1; D is ambiguous. The germline V and J ends were trimmed by 6 bases and 0 bases, with 5 bases remaining between them. Germline CDR1 MDHEN, CDR2 SYDVKM. This CDR3 spans 12 amino acids. CDR3 region: CASRSLNTEAFF. In DNA, the CDR3 is TGTGCCAGCAGGAGTTTGAACACTGAAGCTTTCTTT.

The V gene is TRBV28, the J gene TRBJ1-2; D is possibly TRBD1 (5 bases). CDR1 and CDR2 (germline): MDHEN, SYDVKM. Deletions cut 6 bases from V and 2 bases from J, with 10 bases between. The CDR3 covers 13 residues. CDR3 in amino acids: CASSPTVNYGYTF. DNA for the CDR3: TGTGCCAGCAGCCCGACAGTGAACTATGGCTACACCTTC.

The V gene is TRBV3-1 (or the pseudogene TRBV3-2), the J gene TRBJ2-3; 9 nucleotides match TRBD2. V lost 4 bases and J lost 8; bases outside the gene matches: 13. Germline V gene sequence: CDR1 LGHDT, CDR2 YNNKEL (reference sequence). The length of the CDR3 is 16 residues. The CDR3 DNA sequence: TGTGCCAGCAGCCTCCTGACTAGCGGCCCTCCGGGTACGCAGTATTTT. It specifies CASSLLTSGPPGTQYF.

The chain joins TRBV5-1 to TRBJ2-2; TRBD2 aligns across 12 bases. This CDR3 contains 16 residues. Germline V gene sequence: CDR1 SGHRS, CDR2 YFSETQ. V dropped 1 base and J dropped 5; count of bases not matched to a gene: 3. The CDR3, as DNA: TGCGCCAGCAGCTTGATTCTAGCGGGAGGGACCGGGGAGCTGTTTTTT. This gives the protein CASSLILAGGTGELFF.

This sequence joins TRBV18 and TRBJ2-7, with D perhaps matching TRBD1 (6 bases). The germline V and J ends were trimmed by 6 bases and 1 base, with 13 bases remaining between them. The CDR3 consists of 14 residues. Germline-derived CDR1 and CDR2 are KGHSH and LQKENI. CDR3 protein: CASSRLQGSYEQYF. CDR3 nucleotides: TGTGCCAGCTCCCGATTACAGGGATCCTACGAGCAGTACTTC.

This clone has a single count. The V call is TRBV19, the J call TRBJ1-5; 8 bases line up with TRBD1. The germline V gene has CDR1 LNHDA and CDR2 SQIVND (reference sequence). The ends lost 3 bases at V and 1 base at J; junction bases unmatched: 8. The CDR3 contains 17 residues. CDR3 residues: CASSMIGTGLSNQPQHF. CDR3 coding DNA: TGTGCCAGTAGTATGATCGGGACAGGTCTAAGCAATCAGCCCCAGCATTTT.

This rearrangement joins TRBV9 to TRBJ2-1, with TRBD2 as a possible D gene (5 bases). This CDR3 spans 14 amino acids. The V end was cut by 0 bases, the J end by 8 bases, with 12 bases between. CDR1 is SGDLS and CDR2 is YYNGEE in the germline V gene. The CDR3 is CASSVAGFGDEQFF. The CDR3 bases are TGTGCCAGCAGCGTAGCGGGATTTGGGGATGAGCAGTTCTTC.

The chain combines TRBV23-1 with TRBJ1-6; tentative D call: TRBD1 (6 bases). TRBV23-1 is reported as an ORF; its role is uncertain. The CDR3 contains 15 residues. V lost 2 bases and J lost 6, with 11 bases in between. CDR3 nucleotide sequence: TGCGCCAGCAGTCAAGAGGGGGAAGTTAATTCACCCCTCCACTTT. Protein product: CASSQEGEVNSPLHF.

This sequence joins TRBV24-1 and TRBJ2-7, with 10 bases identical to TRBD1. The CDR3 contains 15 residues. Unmatched junction bases numbered 7, after V lost 4 bases and J lost 5 bases. Germline lookup yields CDR1 KGHDR and CDR2 SFDVKD. This CDR3 is CATSESSTGGHEQYF. CDR3 DNA: TGTGCCACCAGTGAATCCTCGACAGGGGGCCACGAGCAGTACTTC.

This clone was observed many times. The chain is built from TRBV6-6 and TRBJ1-5; TRBD1 matches 7 bases. Germline V gives CDR1 MNHNY, CDR2 SVGAGI (reference sequence). Trimming cost V 7 bases and J 4 bases; bases outside gene matches: 13. The CDR3 contains 16 residues. CDR3 sequence reads: CASKSGLKGANQPQHF. The CDR3 DNA follows: TGTGCCAGCAAATCTGGACTCAAGGGGGCGAATCAGCCCCAGCATTTT.

This clone was seen more than once but under ten times. The V and J genes are TRBV5-4 and TRBJ2-2, with TRBD2 matching 12 bases. Trimming cost V 4 bases and J 7 bases; bases outside gene matches: 11. This CDR3 is 17 amino acids long. CDR1 SGHNT and CDR2 YYREEE come from the germline V gene (reference sequence). The DNA for the CDR3 is TGTGCCAGCAGCCGCCCTAGCGGGAGGGCCCAAAACGGGGAGCTGTTTTTT. Translation gives CASSRPSGRAQNGELFF. The complete variable domain, with remaining parts taken from reference TRBV5-4 and TRBJ2-2, reads ETGVTQSPTHLIKTRGQQVTLRCSSQSGHNTVSWYQQALGQGPQFIFQYYREEENGRGNFPPRFSGLQFPNYSSELNVNALELDDSALYLCASSRPSGRAQNGELFFGEGSRLTVL.

This clone came up a few times. The chain uses TRBV10-3 and TRBJ1-5; no definite D call. V lost 3 bases and J lost 3, with 3 bases in between. There are 12 residues in the CDR3. Per the germline V gene, CDR1 is ENHRY and CDR2 is SYGVKD. The CDR3 sequence: CAISDNNQPQHF. The CDR3, as DNA: TGTGCCATCAGTGACAACAATCAGCCCCAGCATTTT.

The table lists this clone with many counts. The genes are TRBV6-5 and TRBJ2-2; 11 nucleotides line up with TRBD2. Trimming cost V 7 bases and J 4 bases; bases outside gene matches: 5. Germline CDR1 and CDR2: MNHEY and SVGAGI. The CDR3 sequence is 15 residues long. The CDR3 loop is CASTGSGRATGELFF. The CDR3 bases are TGTGCCAGCACGGGTAGCGGGAGGGCCACCGGGGAGCTGTTTTTT.

The CDR3 region has the DNA TGTGCCAGCAGCTTTCTTGGCAGCGGGGCTTACGAGCAGTACGTC. Translating gives CASSFLGSGAYEQYV. The chain has TRBV11-2 and TRBJ2-7; TRBD2 aligns across 7 bases. Per the germline V gene, CDR1 is SGHAT and CDR2 is FQNNGV. CDR3 length equals 15 residues. With 3 bases clipped from V and 4 bases from J, the junction kept 9 bases outside the gene matches.